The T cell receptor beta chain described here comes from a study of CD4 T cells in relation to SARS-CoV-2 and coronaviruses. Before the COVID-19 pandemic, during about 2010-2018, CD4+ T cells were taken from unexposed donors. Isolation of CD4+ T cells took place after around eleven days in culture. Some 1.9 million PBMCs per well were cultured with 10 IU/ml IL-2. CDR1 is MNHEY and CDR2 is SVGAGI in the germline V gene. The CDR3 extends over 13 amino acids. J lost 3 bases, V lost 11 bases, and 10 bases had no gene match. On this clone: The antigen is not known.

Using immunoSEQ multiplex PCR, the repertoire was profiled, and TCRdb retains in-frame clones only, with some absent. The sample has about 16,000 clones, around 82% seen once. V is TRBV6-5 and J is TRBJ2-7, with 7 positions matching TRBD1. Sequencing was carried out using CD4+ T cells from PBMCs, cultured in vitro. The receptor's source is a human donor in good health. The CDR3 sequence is CAAGQGQLYEQYF. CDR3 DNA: TGTGCCGCGGGCCAGGGACAGCTCTACGAGCAGTACTTC.